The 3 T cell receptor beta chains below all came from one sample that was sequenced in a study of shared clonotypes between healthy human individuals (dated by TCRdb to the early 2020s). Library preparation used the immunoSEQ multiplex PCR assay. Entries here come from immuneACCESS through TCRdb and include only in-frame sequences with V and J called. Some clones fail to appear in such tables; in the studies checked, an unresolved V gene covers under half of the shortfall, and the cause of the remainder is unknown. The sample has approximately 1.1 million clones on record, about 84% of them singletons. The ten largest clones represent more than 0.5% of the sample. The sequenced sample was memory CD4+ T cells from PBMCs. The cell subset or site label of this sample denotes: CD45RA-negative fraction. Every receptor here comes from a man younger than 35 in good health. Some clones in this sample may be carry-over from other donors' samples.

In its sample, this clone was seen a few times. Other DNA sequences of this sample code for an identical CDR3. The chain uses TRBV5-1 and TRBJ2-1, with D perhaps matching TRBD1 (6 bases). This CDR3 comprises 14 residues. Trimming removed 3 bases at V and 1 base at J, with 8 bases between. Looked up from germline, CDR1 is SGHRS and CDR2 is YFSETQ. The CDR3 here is CASSSQGSYNEQFF. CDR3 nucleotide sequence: TGCGCCAGCAGCTCACAGGGTTCCTACAATGAGCAGTTCTTC.

The chain's CDR3 is CASSQEQWTGQETQYF. The CDR3 DNA follows: TGCGCCAGCAGCCAGGAGCAATGGACGGGTCAAGAGACCCAGTACTTC. The chain carries TRBV4-3 and TRBJ2-5; D is unclear. Trimming cost V 3 bases and J 2 bases, with 16 bases left between them. CDR3 length: 16 amino acids. Per the germline V gene, CDR1 is LGHNA and CDR2 is YSLEER.

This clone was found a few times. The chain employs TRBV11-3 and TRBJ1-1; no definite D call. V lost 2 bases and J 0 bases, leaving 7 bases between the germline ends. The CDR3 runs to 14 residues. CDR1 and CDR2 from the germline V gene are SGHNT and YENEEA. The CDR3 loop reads CASSLSGVNTEAFF. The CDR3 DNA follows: TGTGCCAGCAGCTTATCGGGAGTGAACACTGAAGCTTTCTTT. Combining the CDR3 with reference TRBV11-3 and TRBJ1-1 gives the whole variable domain EAGVVQSPRYKIIEKKQPVAFWCNPISGHNTLYWYLQNLGQGPELLIRYENEEAVDDSQLPKDRFSAERLKGVDSTLKIQPAELGDSAVYLCASSLSGVNTEAFFGQGTRLTVV.